The T cell receptor (beta chain) under discussion was sequenced for a study of a mutant IDH1 vaccine in newly diagnosed glioma. Background on the study: Earlier treatment was radiotherapy, temozolomide, or both, with most getting both. Study results and caveats: Vaccination elicited immune responses in 80% to 95% of patients. Pseudoprogression seemingly bore no relation to changes in top peripheral T cell clonotypes.

This table comes from immunoSEQ multiplex PCR, and its TCRdb copy is limited to in-frame clones, with some not included. Of around 87,000 clones in the sample, about four fifths were seen once. This clone was counted a few times. The target antigen is unknown. The sample's time point: baseline, week 1 (first vaccination visit). Treatment noted: pre-vaccination baseline after standard-of-care therapy. J gave up 0 bases and V 5 bases, and 6 bases lay outside the gene matches. Germline V gene lookup returns CDR1 LNHDA and CDR2 SQIVND (reference sequence). This CDR3 is 15 amino acids long. V is TRBV19 and J is TRBJ1-1; 7 nucleotides align to TRBD1. Sequenced here: PBMCs, sampled from a glioma patient treated with radiotherapy, temozolomide or both. The receptor was isolated from a woman aged 50 to 65 with glioma. Written as DNA, the CDR3 is TGTGCCAGTAGTGCGACCGGGACAGTGAACACTGAAGCTTTCTTT. This encodes CASSATGTVNTEAFF. The complete variable domain, with remaining parts taken from reference TRBV19 and TRBJ1-1, reads DGGITQSPKYLFRKEGQNVTLSCEQNLNHDAMYWYRQDPGQGLRLIYYSQIVNDFQKGDIAEGYSVSREKKESFPLTVTSAQKNPTAFYLCASSATGTVNTEAFFGQGTRLTVV.